Here is one T cell receptor (beta chain) with its context. The data were taken from a study of blood T cell repertoires in COVID-19. On the study more broadly: Italy, Spain and the United States were the sources of the convalescent and acute COVID-19 samples. PBMCs, B-cell-depleted T cells, or T cells were the source of the cDNA or gDNA that made up the material.

Assay: immunoSEQ multiplex PCR; the TCRdb copy retains only in-frame clones and omits some. The table shows approximately 200,000 clones, with 65% to 85% occurring only once. The germline CDR1 and CDR2 sequences are SGHDT and YYEEEE. The CDR3 sequence is 15 residues long. Trimming took off 2 bases at V and 1 base at J, with 7 bases between the two ends. This chain links TRBV5-6 with TRBJ2-6, with TRBD1 as a possible D gene (6 bases). This clonotype was obtained from a woman in her 30s who had recovered from COVID-19. Sequencing used peripheral blood. The CDR3 sequence: CASSFGQSGANVLTF. CDR3 DNA: TGTGCCAGCAGCTTTGGACAGTCTGGGGCCAACGTCCTGACTTTC.